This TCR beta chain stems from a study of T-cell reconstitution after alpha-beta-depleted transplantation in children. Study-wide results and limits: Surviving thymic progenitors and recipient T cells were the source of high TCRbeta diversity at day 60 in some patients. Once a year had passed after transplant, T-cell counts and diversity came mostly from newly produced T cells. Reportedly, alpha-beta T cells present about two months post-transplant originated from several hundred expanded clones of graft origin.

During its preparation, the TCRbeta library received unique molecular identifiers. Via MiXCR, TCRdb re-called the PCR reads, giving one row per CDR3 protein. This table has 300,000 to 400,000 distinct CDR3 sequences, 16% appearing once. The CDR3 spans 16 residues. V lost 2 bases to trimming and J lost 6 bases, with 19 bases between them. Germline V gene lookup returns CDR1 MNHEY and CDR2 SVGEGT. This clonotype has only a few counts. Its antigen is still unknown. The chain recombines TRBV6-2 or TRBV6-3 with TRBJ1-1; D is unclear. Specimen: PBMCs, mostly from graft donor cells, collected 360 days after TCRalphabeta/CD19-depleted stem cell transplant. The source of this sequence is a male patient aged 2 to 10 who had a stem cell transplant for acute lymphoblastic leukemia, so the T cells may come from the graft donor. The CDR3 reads CASSYGVSSLGPEAFF. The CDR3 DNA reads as TGTGCCAGCAGTTACGGGGTTTCGTCCCTCGGGCCTGAAGCTTTCTTT.